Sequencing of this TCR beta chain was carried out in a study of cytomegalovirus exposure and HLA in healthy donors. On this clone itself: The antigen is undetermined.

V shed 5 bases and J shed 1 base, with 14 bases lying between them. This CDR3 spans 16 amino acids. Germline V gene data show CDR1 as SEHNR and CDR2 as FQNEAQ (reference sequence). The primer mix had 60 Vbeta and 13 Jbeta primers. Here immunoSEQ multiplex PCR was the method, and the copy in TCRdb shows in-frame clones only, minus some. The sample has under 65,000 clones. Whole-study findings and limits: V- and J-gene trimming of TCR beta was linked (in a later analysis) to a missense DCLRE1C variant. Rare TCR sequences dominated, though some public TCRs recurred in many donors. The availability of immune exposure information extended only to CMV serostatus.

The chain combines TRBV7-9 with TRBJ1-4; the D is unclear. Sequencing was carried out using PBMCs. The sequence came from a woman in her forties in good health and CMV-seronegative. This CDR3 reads CASSPPGVITNEKLFF. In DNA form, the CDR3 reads TGTGCCAGCAGCCCACCCGGTGTGATAACTAATGAAAAACTGTTTTTT.